Listed below are T cell receptor beta chains from one sample, sequenced in a study of read filtering for tumor transcriptome and immune sequencing. TCRdb fed the reads into MiXCR, producing one record per CDR3 protein. This sample has approximately 62,000 distinct CDR3 sequences, with around 19% found just once. The sample taken for sequencing was a population of CD138-negative cells sorted from bone marrow. Every receptor here comes from a donor aged 40 or over with multiple myeloma. Each CDR3 is given with its conserved first and last residue. The D gene is left open where the match is weak. Only part of the rows carry a size: once, few, many, or a class if the clone is expanded.

d_gene: TRBD1; abundance: -; j_gene: TRBJ1-2; v_gene: TRBV7-2; CDR3nt: TGTGCCAGCAGCTCATCGGACAGGGGGTTGTATGGCTACACCTTC; CDR3aa: CASSSSDRGLYGYTF
d_gene: -; abundance: many; j_gene: TRBJ1-1; v_gene: TRBV5-6; CDR3nt: TGTGCCAGCAAACTTAGACGGTCGAGTGAAGCTTTCTTT; CDR3aa: CASKLRRSSEAFF
d_gene: -; abundance: -; j_gene: TRBJ2-2; v_gene: TRBV5-1; CDR3nt: TGCGCCAGCAGCCTCGACCCGGGGAGGATGGAGGGGGAGCTGTTTTTT; CDR3aa: CASSLDPGRMEGELFF
d_gene: TRBD1; abundance: many; j_gene: TRBJ1-1; v_gene: TRBV5-1; CDR3nt: TGCGCCAGCAGCTTGACAGGGGTGAACACTGAAGCTTTCTTT; CDR3aa: CASSLTGVNTEAFF
d_gene: -; abundance: few; j_gene: TRBJ1-2; v_gene: TRBV18; CDR3nt: TGTGCCAGCTCACCAGGGGGGAATTCTAACTATGGCTACACCTTC; CDR3aa: CASSPGGNSNYGYTF
d_gene: -; abundance: many; j_gene: TRBJ2-7; v_gene: TRBV23-1; CDR3nt: TGCGCCAGCAGTCAATCCGCGACAGAAACCTCCTACGAGCAGTACTTC; CDR3aa: CASSQSATETSYEQYF
d_gene: -; abundance: many; j_gene: TRBJ2-3; v_gene: TRBV14; CDR3nt: TGTGCCAGCAGCCAACCAGCTAATACGCAGTATTTT; CDR3aa: CASSQPANTQYF
d_gene: -; abundance: many; j_gene: TRBJ2-5; v_gene: TRBV24-1; CDR3nt: TGTGCCACCAGTAGTCCAATTCAAGAGACCCAGTACTTC; CDR3aa: CATSSPIQETQYF
d_gene: -; abundance: many; j_gene: TRBJ2-7; v_gene: TRBV20-1; CDR3nt: TGCAGTGCTAGCCTCCTTTTGGCGGGCGAGCAGTACTTC; CDR3aa: CSASLLLAGEQYF
d_gene: -; abundance: many; j_gene: TRBJ2-5; v_gene: TRBV11-2; CDR3nt: TGTGCCAGCAGCTTAAGTGGGCAGATCCAAGAGACCCAGTACTTC; CDR3aa: CASSLSGQIQETQYF
d_gene: TRBD2; abundance: many; j_gene: TRBJ2-2; v_gene: TRBV20-1; CDR3nt: TGCAGTGCTGGCCTTTTAGCGGGGGCGAACACCGGGGAGCTGTTTTTT; CDR3aa: CSAGLLAGANTGELFF
d_gene: -; abundance: many; j_gene: TRBJ1-5; v_gene: TRBV12-3/TRBV12-4; CDR3nt: TGTGCCAGCAGTTTAGGTGATTTACAGCCCCAGCATTTT; CDR3aa: CASSLGDLQPQHF
d_gene: -; abundance: -; j_gene: TRBJ2-3; v_gene: TRBV12-3/TRBV12-4; CDR3nt: TGTGCCAGCAGTTTAGATGGCACAGATACGCAGTATTTT; CDR3aa: CASSLDGTDTQYF
d_gene: -; abundance: many; j_gene: TRBJ2-5; v_gene: TRBV20-1; CDR3nt: TGCAGTGCCCCGGACCGAAAAGAGACCCAGTACTTC; CDR3aa: CSAPDRKETQYF
d_gene: -; abundance: once; j_gene: TRBJ1-5; v_gene: TRBV20-1; CDR3nt: TGCAGTGCTAGTGGTTCATTCGACACAAGCAATCAGCCCCAGCATTTT; CDR3aa: CSASGSFDTSNQPQHF
d_gene: TRBD2; abundance: many; j_gene: TRBJ2-7; v_gene: TRBV12-3/TRBV12-4; CDR3nt: TGTGCCAGCAGTTCTCCGGGACTAGGATCCTACGAGCAGTACTTC; CDR3aa: CASSSPGLGSYEQYF
d_gene: TRBD2; abundance: many; j_gene: TRBJ2-1; v_gene: TRBV9; CDR3nt: TGTGCCAGCAGCGTAGGCCTAGCGGGAGAGGGTGAGCAGTTCTTC; CDR3aa: CASSVGLAGEGEQFF